Listed below are T cell receptor beta chains from one sample, sequenced in a study of blood T cell repertoires in COVID-19. Some clones are missing from TCRdb's copy, which holds only in-frame ones; the method was immunoSEQ multiplex PCR. The repertoire holds tens of thousands of clones, with around 90% as singletons. Input material: peripheral blood. The receptors here all came from a woman aged 80 or over with COVID-19, enrolled during active disease. CDR3s include the opening cysteine and the closing phenylalanine or tryptophan. Each record gives: D gene, J gene, V gene, clone size, CDR3 protein, CDR3 DNA. D genes are given only for firm matches. Not all rows give a size; the values are once, few, many and, for expanded clones, a class.

D gene: -; J gene: TRBJ1-5; V gene: TRBV4-1; clone size: -; CDR3 protein: CASSQGQGNQPQHF; CDR3 DNA: TGCGCCAGCAGCCAAGGGCAGGGGAATCAGCCCCAGCATTTT
D gene: -; J gene: TRBJ2-3; V gene: TRBV2; clone size: -; CDR3 protein: CASSGRAGTRGTDTQYF; CDR3 DNA: TGTGCCAGCAGTGGCCGCGCCGGGACACGGGGCACAGATACGCAGTATTTT
D gene: TRBD1; J gene: TRBJ2-1; V gene: TRBV11-3; clone size: -; CDR3 protein: CASSSRSGTGGDEQFF; CDR3 DNA: TGTGCCAGCAGCTCACGATCCGGGACAGGGGGCGATGAGCAGTTCTTC
D gene: -; J gene: TRBJ2-3; V gene: TRBV19; clone size: -; CDR3 protein: CASRKPGTDTQYF; CDR3 DNA: TGTGCCAGTCGAAAGCCCGGCACAGATACGCAGTATTTT
D gene: -; J gene: TRBJ2-1; V gene: TRBV29-1; clone size: -; CDR3 protein: CSVDAGGSYNEQFF; CDR3 DNA: TGCAGCGTTGACGCGGGCGGCTCCTACAATGAGCAGTTCTTC
D gene: -; J gene: TRBJ1-1; V gene: TRBV20-1; clone size: -; CDR3 protein: CSASLSRGNTEAFF; CDR3 DNA: TGCAGTGCTAGTCTTTCCAGGGGGAACACTGAAGCTTTCTTT
D gene: TRBD2; J gene: TRBJ2-3; V gene: TRBV5-1; clone size: -; CDR3 protein: CASSLTSGGSTDTQYF; CDR3 DNA: TGCGCCAGCAGCTTGACTAGCGGGGGGAGCACAGATACGCAGTATTTT
D gene: -; J gene: TRBJ1-6; V gene: TRBV7-9; clone size: -; CDR3 protein: CASSMAGSGPLHF; CDR3 DNA: TGTGCCAGCAGTATGGCAGGGTCTGGGCCCCTCCACTTT
D gene: -; J gene: TRBJ2-1; V gene: TRBV9; clone size: -; CDR3 protein: CASSVSSRGSSYNEQFF; CDR3 DNA: TGTGCCAGCAGCGTAAGCTCGAGGGGGAGCTCCTACAATGAGCAGTTCTTC
D gene: -; J gene: TRBJ2-6; V gene: TRBV18; clone size: -; CDR3 protein: CASSPAGANVLTF; CDR3 DNA: TGTGCCAGCTCACCTGCGGGGGCCAACGTCCTGACTTTC
D gene: TRBD1; J gene: TRBJ1-1; V gene: TRBV5-1; clone size: -; CDR3 protein: CASRGTGGTEAFF; CDR3 DNA: TGCGCCAGCAGGGGGACAGGGGGCACTGAAGCTTTCTTT
D gene: -; J gene: TRBJ1-5; V gene: TRBV19; clone size: few; CDR3 protein: CASSIVGGSNQPQHF; CDR3 DNA: TGTGCCAGTAGTATAGTCGGAGGGAGCAATCAGCCCCAGCATTTT
D gene: TRBD2; J gene: TRBJ2-1; V gene: TRBV11-2; clone size: -; CDR3 protein: CASSLGLGTSGVYNEQFF; CDR3 DNA: TGTGCCAGCAGCTTGGGACTTGGGACTAGCGGGGTCTACAATGAGCAGTTCTTC
D gene: TRBD2; J gene: TRBJ2-3; V gene: TRBV27; clone size: -; CDR3 protein: CASSLYARLAVGTDTQYF; CDR3 DNA: TGTGCCAGCAGTCTATACGCCCGACTAGCCGTTGGTACAGATACGCAGTATTTT
D gene: -; J gene: TRBJ1-4; V gene: TRBV25-1; clone size: -; CDR3 protein: CASSEWGGRSEKLFF; CDR3 DNA: TGTGCCAGCAGTGAATGGGGGGGGCGAAGTGAAAAACTGTTTTTT
D gene: -; J gene: TRBJ2-5; V gene: TRBV20-1; clone size: once; CDR3 protein: CSAGSLQEDF; CDR3 DNA: TGCAGTGCCGGGTCACTCCAAGAAGACTTC
D gene: TRBD1; J gene: TRBJ1-1; V gene: TRBV2; clone size: -; CDR3 protein: CASSATGGFAFF; CDR3 DNA: TGTGCCAGCAGTGCTACAGGGGGTTTTGCTTTCTTT
D gene: TRBD2; J gene: TRBJ2-5; V gene: TRBV2; clone size: once; CDR3 protein: CASTVAGGQETQYF; CDR3 DNA: TGTGCCAGCACGGTAGCGGGGGGCCAAGAGACCCAGTACTTC
D gene: -; J gene: TRBJ2-7; V gene: TRBV5-6; clone size: large; CDR3 protein: CASSLDPYSSYEQYF; CDR3 DNA: TGTGCCAGCAGCTTGGACCCCTATAGCTCCTACGAGCAGTACTTC
D gene: -; J gene: TRBJ2-6; V gene: TRBV5-4; clone size: -; CDR3 protein: CASSFPSPGANVLTF; CDR3 DNA: TGTGCCAGCAGCTTCCCCTCCCCTGGGGCCAACGTCCTGACTTTC
D gene: TRBD1; J gene: TRBJ2-7; V gene: TRBV7-2; clone size: -; CDR3 protein: CASSYGQGGSYEQYF; CDR3 DNA: TGTGCCAGCAGCTACGGACAGGGGGGGTCCTACGAGCAGTACTTC
D gene: TRBD1; J gene: TRBJ1-2; V gene: TRBV5-1; clone size: once; CDR3 protein: CASSFGDRVYGYTF; CDR3 DNA: TGCGCCAGCAGCTTTGGGGACAGGGTCTATGGCTACACCTTC
D gene: -; J gene: TRBJ2-6; V gene: TRBV6-2/TRBV6-3; clone size: -; CDR3 protein: CASSYSARAGANVLTF; CDR3 DNA: TGTGCCAGCAGTTACAGTGCGCGAGCTGGGGCCAACGTCCTGACTTTC
D gene: -; J gene: TRBJ1-5; V gene: TRBV5-1; clone size: -; CDR3 protein: CASSLGLSGQPQHF; CDR3 DNA: TGCGCCAGCAGCTTGGGATTGTCGGGTCAGCCCCAGCATTTT
D gene: -; J gene: TRBJ2-1; V gene: TRBV9; clone size: -; CDR3 protein: CASSLPLGGAQVGAQFF; CDR3 DNA: TGTGCCAGCAGCTTACCCCTGGGGGGGGCGCAGGTTGGTGCGCAGTTCTTC
D gene: TRBD1; J gene: TRBJ1-2; V gene: TRBV7-6; clone size: -; CDR3 protein: CASSLMIGQGAGYTF; CDR3 DNA: TGTGCCAGCAGCTTAATGATCGGACAGGGGGCGGGCTACACCTTC
D gene: -; J gene: TRBJ2-7; V gene: TRBV18; clone size: -; CDR3 protein: CASSPMPSKPTNKDRDIPYEQYF; CDR3 DNA: TGTGCCAGCTCACCAATGCCCTCTAAACCCACTAACAAAGACCGGGACATTCCCTACGAGCAGTACTTC
D gene: TRBD1; J gene: TRBJ1-4; V gene: TRBV15; clone size: -; CDR3 protein: CATSRDGTGGEYEKLFF; CDR3 DNA: TGTGCCACCAGCAGAGACGGGACAGGGGGCGAATATGAAAAACTGTTTTTT